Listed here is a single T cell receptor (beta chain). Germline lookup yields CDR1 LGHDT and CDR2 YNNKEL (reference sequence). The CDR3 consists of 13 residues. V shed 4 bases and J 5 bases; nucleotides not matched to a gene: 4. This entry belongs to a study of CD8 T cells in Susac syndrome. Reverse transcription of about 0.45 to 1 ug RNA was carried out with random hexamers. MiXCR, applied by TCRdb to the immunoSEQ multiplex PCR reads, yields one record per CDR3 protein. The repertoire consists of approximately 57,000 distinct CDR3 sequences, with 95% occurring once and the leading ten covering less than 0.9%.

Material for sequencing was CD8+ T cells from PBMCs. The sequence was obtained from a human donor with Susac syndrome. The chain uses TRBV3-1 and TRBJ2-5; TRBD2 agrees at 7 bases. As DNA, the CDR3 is TGTGCCAGCAGCCTGGGACTATCTGAGACCCAGTACTTC. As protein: CASSLGLSETQYF.